The present entry profiles one T cell receptor (beta chain) with its context. Methods used by the authors: For nucleated cells, counts were estimated from reference gene primer amplification. Sequencing used immunoSEQ multiplex PCR; TCRdb keeps in-frame clones, though not all of them. That table supplies the V and J calls and clone size; D and trimming were determined from the DNA. This table holds more than 60,000 clones, more than 75% found once. This entry belongs to a study of blood T cell repertoires in COVID-19. Background on the study: Acute and convalescent COVID-19 specimens originated in the United States, Italy and Spain.

Trimming at V came to 6 bases and at J to 4 bases, leaving 5 bases not matched to a gene. Germline V gene sequence: CDR1 MNHEY, CDR2 SVGAGI. This CDR3 region has 15 residues. The sequenced sample was peripheral blood. The V call is TRBV6-5, the J call TRBJ1-5, with 11 bases that match TRBD1. The sequence was collected from an elderly woman with acute or convalescent COVID-19. CDR3 coding DNA: TGTGCCAGCAGGGACCGGGACAGGGGGAATCAGCCCCAGCATTTT. This codes for CASRDRDRGNQPQHF.